This T cell receptor beta chain was profiled in a study of radiotherapy plus CTLA-4 blockade in lung cancer. On the study more broadly: Among patients, over 15% showed objective responses, and around 30% had disease control. Points from the study as a whole: In blood, TCR clones derived from the tumor expanded after radiotherapy plus ipilimumab.

The CDR3 has 18 amino acids. CDR1 and CDR2 (germline): MGHRA, YSYEKL. V lost 4 bases, J lost 0 bases, and 15 bases stayed unmatched. This clone occurred once. Its antigen is not known. The data were produced by immunoSEQ multiplex PCR, yet TCRdb's version contains in-frame clones alone and is incomplete. Among about 99,000 clones listed, 88% were seen once. This sequence originates from a human donor with non-small cell lung cancer that progressed on radiotherapy plus ipilimumab. The genes are TRBV4-1 and TRBJ2-7; 7 nucleotides align to TRBD1. Material: peripheral blood, obtained from a patient treated with radiotherapy plus ipilimumab. The CDR3 DNA sequence: TGCGCCAGCAGCCCCAGAACAGGACAGGCCGACTTCTCCTACGAGCAGTACTTC. Its protein product is CASSPRTGQADFSYEQYF.